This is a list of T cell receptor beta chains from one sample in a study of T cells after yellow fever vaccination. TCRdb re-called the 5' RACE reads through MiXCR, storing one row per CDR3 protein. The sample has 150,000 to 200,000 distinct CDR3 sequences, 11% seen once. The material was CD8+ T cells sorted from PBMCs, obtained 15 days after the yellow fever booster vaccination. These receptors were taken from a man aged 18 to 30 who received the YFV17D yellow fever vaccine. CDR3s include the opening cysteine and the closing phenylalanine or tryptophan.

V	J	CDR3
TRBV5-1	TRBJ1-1	CASSLISRGEGLKNTEAFF
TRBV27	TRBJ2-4	CASSYTLPGQVARGAKNIQYF
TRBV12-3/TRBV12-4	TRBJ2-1	CASSWRGGLNEQFF
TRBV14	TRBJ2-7	CASSQEDSFGSYEQYF
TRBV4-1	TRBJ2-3	CASSQVSGGDPTQYF
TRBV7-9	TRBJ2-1	CASSVEPEQFF
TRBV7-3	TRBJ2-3	CASSPGLAGTRQYF
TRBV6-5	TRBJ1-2	CASRTGLNYGYTF
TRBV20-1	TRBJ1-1	CSARDWRGLNTEAFF
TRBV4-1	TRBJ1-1	CASSQGSLNTEAFF
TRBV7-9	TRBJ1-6	CASSYDRERNSPLHF
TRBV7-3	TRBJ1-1	CASSLENRPTTEAFF